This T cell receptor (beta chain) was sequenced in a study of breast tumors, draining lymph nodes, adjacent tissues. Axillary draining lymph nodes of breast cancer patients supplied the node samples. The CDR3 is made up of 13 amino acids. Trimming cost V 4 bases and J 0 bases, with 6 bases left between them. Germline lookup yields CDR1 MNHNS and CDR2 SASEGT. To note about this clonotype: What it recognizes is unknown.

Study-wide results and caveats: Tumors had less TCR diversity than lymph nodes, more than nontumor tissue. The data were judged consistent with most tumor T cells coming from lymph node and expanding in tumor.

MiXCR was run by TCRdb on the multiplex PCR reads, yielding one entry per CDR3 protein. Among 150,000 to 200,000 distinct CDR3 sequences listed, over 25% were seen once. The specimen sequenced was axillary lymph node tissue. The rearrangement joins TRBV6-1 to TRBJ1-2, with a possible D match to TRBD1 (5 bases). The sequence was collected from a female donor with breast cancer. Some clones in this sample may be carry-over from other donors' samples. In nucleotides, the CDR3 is TGTGCCAGCAGTGGGGGGACTAACTATGGCTACACCTTC. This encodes CASSGGTNYGYTF.